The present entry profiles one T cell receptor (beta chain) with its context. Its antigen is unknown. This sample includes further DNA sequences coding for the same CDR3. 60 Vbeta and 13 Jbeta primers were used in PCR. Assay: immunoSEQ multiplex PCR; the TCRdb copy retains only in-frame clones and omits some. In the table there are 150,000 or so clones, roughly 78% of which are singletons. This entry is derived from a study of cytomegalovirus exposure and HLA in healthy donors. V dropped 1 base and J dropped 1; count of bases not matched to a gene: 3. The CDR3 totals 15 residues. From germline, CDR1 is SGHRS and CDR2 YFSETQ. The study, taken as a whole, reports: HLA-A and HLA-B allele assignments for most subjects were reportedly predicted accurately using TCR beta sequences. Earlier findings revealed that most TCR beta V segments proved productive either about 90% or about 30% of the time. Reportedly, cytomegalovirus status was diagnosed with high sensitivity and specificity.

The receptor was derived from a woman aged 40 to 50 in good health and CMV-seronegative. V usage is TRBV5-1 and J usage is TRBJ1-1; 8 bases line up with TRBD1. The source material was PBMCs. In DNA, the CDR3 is TGCGCCAGCAGCTTGAGAGGACAGGGGAACACTGAAGCTTTCTTT. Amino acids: CASSLRGQGNTEAFF.